What follows are 27 T cell receptor beta chains derived from one specimen sequenced in a study of T cells in women clearing cervical HPV infection. Generated by immunoSEQ multiplex PCR, the TCRdb table keeps only in-frame clones and is missing some. The sample holds 35,000 to 45,000 clones. The sample was blood buffy coat. The receptors shown here come from a woman between 18 and 70 years old with a cervical HPV16 infection that either progressed to CIN3+ or cleared (not recorded which).

As for this clone: The sequenced fragment ends 3 residues before the CDR3 boundary, so the rest is inferred from the germline J gene. This chain links TRBV13 with TRBJ1-1; 8 bases line up with TRBD1. Germline lookup yields CDR1 PRHDT and CDR2 FYEKMQ (reference sequence). V was clipped by 5 bases and J by 4 bases; unmatched bases: 9. The CDR3 is 15 amino acids. CDR3 sequence reads: CASSAYTGGSTEAFF. CDR3 bases read: TGTGCCAGCAGCGCCTACACAGGGGGGAGCACTGAA.

The sequenced CDR3 bases are TGTGCCAGCAGCTTACGGGGGTCGGAGGTTGGTACG. It translates to CASSLRGSEVGT. The whole CDR3 is CASSLRGSEVGTQYF. The chain links TRBV7-9 to TRBJ2-3; TRBD2 is a possible D gene (6 bases). The sequenced fragment ends 3 residues before the CDR3 boundary, so the rest is inferred from the germline J gene. Germline-derived CDR1 and CDR2 are SEHNR and FQNEAQ (reference sequence). The V gene lost 2 bases and the J gene lost 8 bases, with 17 bases spanning the gap. This CDR3 comprises 15 residues. Filled out from reference TRBV7-9 and TRBJ2-3, the complete variable domain reads DTGVSQNPRHKITKRGQNVTFRCDPISEHNRLYWYRQTLGQGPEFLTYFQNEAQLEKSRLLSDRFSAERPKGSFSTLEIQRTEQGDSAMYLCASSLRGSEVGTQYFGPGTRLTVL.

Note on this clone: The sequenced fragment ends 3 residues before the CDR3 boundary, so the rest is inferred from the germline J gene. The chain joins TRBV10-1 to TRBJ1-2, with 7 bases matching TRBD1. Trimming took 2 bases from V and 3 from J; bases not matched to a gene: 0. The CDR3 contains 13 residues. Per germline, CDR1 WNHNN and CDR2 SYGVQD (reference sequence). The CDR3 bases that were read are TGCGCCAGCAGTGAGACAGGGGACTATGGC. This gives the protein CASSETGDYG. The entire CDR3 protein reads CASSETGDYGYTF.

CDR3 amino acids: CASSLDQTLYNEQFF. The sequenced CDR3 bases are TGTGCCAGCAGTTTAGACCAGACACTCTACAATGAG. The V and J genes are TRBV12-3 or TRBV12-4 and TRBJ2-1; D is unclear. The read gets to within 3 residues of the CDR3 end, and the germline J gene fills in the rest. The CDR3 has 15 amino acids. V was clipped by 1 base and J by 3 bases, with 10 bases between them.

In regard to this clone: The missing CDR3 end, 3 residues past where the read stops, is filled in from the germline J gene. The rearrangement joins TRBV5-1 to TRBJ2-1, with 8 bases that match TRBD2. Germline lookup yields CDR1 SGHRS and CDR2 YFSETQ. The CDR3 sequence is 14 residues long. The trim removed 4 bases at V and 6 bases at J, leaving 6 bases unmatched. CDR3: CASSTGLVFNEQFF. CDR3 DNA (partial): TGCGCCAGCAGCACGGGACTAGTGTTCAATGAG.

This clone is identified as medium-sized from frequency. The CDR3 end falls 3 residues outside the read, so it is completed with the germline J gene. The chain has TRBV29-1 and TRBJ2-5, with 8 bases matching TRBD2. The CDR3 runs to 16 residues. Germline assignment: CDR1 SQVTM and CDR2 ANQGSEA. The V segment lost 0 bases and the J segment 1 base; nucleotides outside the gene matches: 7. The sequenced CDR3 bases are TGCAGCGTTGAAGAGGTGACTAGCGTCTTCCAAGAGACC. It is translated as CSVEEVTSVFQET. The entire CDR3 reads CSVEEVTSVFQETQYF.

About this clone: The read gets to within 3 residues of the CDR3 end, and the germline J gene fills in the rest. V is TRBV19 and J is TRBJ2-2; no reliable D call. The CDR3 length is 15 residues. Germline CDR1 and CDR2: LNHDA and SQIVND (reference sequence). V was pared by 4 bases and J by 5 bases, with 14 bases between. The CDR3 region is CASSTRIDSTGELFF. The CDR3 bases that were read are TGTGCCAGTAGTACCCGTATCGACTCAACCGGGGAG.

Points on this clone: Read data end 3 residues before the CDR3 end; the end is taken from the germline J gene. The chain couples TRBV5-1 to TRBJ2-3; D is ambiguous. The CDR3 length is 15 residues. Germline CDR1 and CDR2: SGHRS and YFSETQ. The CDR3 spells CASSLGHQYNQPQYF. The covered CDR3 bases are TGCGCCAGCAGCTTGGGACATCAATACAATCAGCCG.

Of note for this clone: The DNA ends 3 residues before the CDR3 does, and the rest of the CDR3 is filled in from the germline J gene. The chain recombines TRBV13 with TRBJ2-1; D is unclear. This CDR3 has 12 amino acids. CDR1 is PRHDT, CDR2 FYEKMQ, per germline (reference sequence). Trimming shortened V by 0 bases and J by 8 bases, and 5 bases separated the two germline ends. The CDR3 DNA, read in part, is TGTGCCAGCAGCTTAGGAAGGGATGAG. It translates to CASSLGRDE. The whole CDR3 sequence reads CASSLGRDEQFF.

With regard to this clone: The read gets to within 3 residues of the CDR3 end, and the germline J gene fills in the rest. The J gene is TRBJ1-2, the V gene TRBV19; D perhaps matches TRBD1 (6 bases). CDR1 is LNHDA and CDR2 is SQIVND in the germline V gene (reference sequence). This CDR3 spans 14 amino acids. The CDR3 sequence: CASSISTGPDTYTF. CDR3 DNA (partial): TGTGCCAGTAGTATAAGTACAGGGCCAGATACC.

As regards this clone: The CDR3 is cut off 3 residues early in the read; its end comes from the germline J gene. This rearrangement joins TRBV19 to TRBJ1-2; TRBD1 agrees at 12 bases. The CDR3 length is 15 residues. CDR1 and CDR2 from the germline V gene are LNHDA and SQIVND (reference sequence). CDR3 bases read: TGTGCCAGTAGTACCCACGGGACAGGGGGCGACGGC. Amino acids: CASSTHGTGGDG. The CDR3 in full is CASSTHGTGGDGYTF.

About this clone: With the read ending 3 residues before the CDR3 end, the germline J gene is used to fill in that end. The chain is built from TRBV10-3 and TRBJ2-7; 7 nucleotides line up with TRBD1. CDR1 ENHRY and CDR2 SYGVKD come from the germline V gene. The J segment lost 4 bases and the V segment lost 6 bases, leaving 3 bases of the junction unmatched. The CDR3 is 12 amino acids. The sequenced CDR3 bases are TGTGCCATCAGCGCGGACAGGTACGAG. Its translation: CAISADRYE. The complete CDR3 reads CAISADRYEQYF.

Note on this clone: The read halts 3 residues ahead of the CDR3 end, with the missing end drawn from the germline J gene. The chain combines TRBV28 with TRBJ1-3; D gene uncertain. The germline gives CDR1 MDHEN, CDR2 SYDVKM. The CDR3 is 15 amino acids. V was pared by 3 bases and J by 2 bases, with 11 bases between. The DNA read from the CDR3 is TGTGCCAGCAGTTTGGTCAGTATGGCTGGAAACACC. Translation: CASSLVSMAGNT. The entire CDR3 is CASSLVSMAGNTIYF.

A remark on this clone: The read is 3 residues too short to cover the CDR3 end, so that end is filled in from the germline J gene. V is TRBV7-6 and J is TRBJ1-1, with D possibly being TRBD1 (6 bases). Deletions cut 2 bases from V and 1 base from J, with 11 bases between. Looked up from germline, CDR1 is SGHVS and CDR2 is FNYEAQ. The CDR3 runs 15 residues. CDR3 region: CASSLIQGTNTEAFF. CDR3 bases read: TGTGCCAGCAGCTTAATCCAGGGGACGAACACTGAA.

As regards this clone: The sequence runs out 3 residues before the end of the CDR3; the remainder is reconstructed from the germline J gene. The chain joins TRBV7-9 to TRBJ1-2, with D uncertain. The CDR3 is made up of 14 amino acids. Germline loops: CDR1 SEHNR, CDR2 FQNEAQ (reference sequence). The CDR3 region is CASRAAGNTDTYTF. The CDR3 DNA, read in part, is TGTGCCAGCAGGGCGGCGGGGAACACAGATACC.

In regard to this clone: The CDR3 end falls 3 residues outside the read, so it is completed with the germline J gene. The chain combines TRBV5-1 with TRBJ2-7, with 8 bases identical to TRBD1. Unmatched junction bases numbered 6, after V lost 4 bases and J lost 0 bases. This CDR3 spans 15 amino acids. Looked up from germline, CDR1 is SGHRS and CDR2 is YFSETQ. This CDR3 is CASSPGTGPSYEQYF. The part of the CDR3 DNA that was read is TGCGCCAGCAGCCCCGGGACAGGACCCTCCTACGAG. Full variable domain (rest looked up from reference TRBV5-1 and TRBJ2-7): KAGVTQTPRYLIKTRGQQVTLSCSPISGHRSVSWYQQTPGQGLQFLFEYFSETQRNKGNFPGRFSGRQFSNSRSEMNVSTLELGDSALYLCASSPGTGPSYEQYFGPGTRLTVT.

Points on this clone: The read comes to an end 3 residues before the CDR3 does, leaving the germline J gene to fill in the end. The rearrangement joins TRBV7-9 to TRBJ2-7; D call uncertain. Germline values: CDR1 SEHNR, CDR2 FQNEAQ (reference sequence). The CDR3 loop spans 13 amino acids. V lost 3 bases and J lost 0, with 6 bases in between. The sequenced part of the CDR3 DNA is TGTGCCAGCAGCTTCCAGGACTCCTACGAG. It encodes CASSFQDSYE. The entire CDR3 sequence reads CASSFQDSYEQYF.

The sequenced part of the CDR3 DNA is TGTGCCAGCAGCTCTCTAGCGGGGGAAAACAATGAG. Translation gives CASSSLAGENNE. The whole CDR3 sequence reads CASSSLAGENNEQFF. V is TRBV7-3 and J is TRBJ2-1, with 10 nucleotides matching TRBD2. The read finishes 3 residues shy of the CDR3 end, and the germline J gene is used to complete it. CDR1 is SGHTA and CDR2 is FQGTGA in the germline V gene. The J segment lost 5 bases and the V segment lost 4 bases, leaving 5 bases of the junction unmatched. The CDR3 is made up of 15 amino acids.

This CDR3 is CASSSTANTGELFF. Incomplete CDR3 DNA: TGTGCCAGCAGCTCTACGGCGAACACCGGGGAG. The V and J genes are TRBV11-2 and TRBJ2-2; D remains unclear. The read stops 3 residues short of the end of the CDR3; the missing end is completed from the germline J gene. Trimming removed 4 bases at V and 0 bases at J, with 6 bases between. The germline V gene has CDR1 SGHAT and CDR2 FQNNGV. This CDR3 region has 14 residues. The variable domain in full, with the rest retrieved from reference TRBV11-2 and TRBJ2-2, is EAGVAQSPRYKIIEKRQSVAFWCNPISGHATLYWYQQILGQGPKLLIQFQNNGVVDDSQLPKDRFSAERLKGVDSTLKIQPAKLEDSAVYLCASSSTANTGELFFGEGSRLTVL.

Concerning this clone itself: The CDR3 extends 3 residues past the end of the read, so its final part is completed from the germline J gene. V is TRBV4-1 and J is TRBJ2-1, with D perhaps matching TRBD2 (5 bases). The CDR3 runs to 15 residues. Germline loops: CDR1 MGHRA, CDR2 YSYEKL. Trimming removed 1 base from V and 2 bases from J, with 9 bases in between. The CDR3 sequence is CASSQGTPPYNEQFF. Partial CDR3 DNA: TGCGCCAGCAGCCAAGGGACTCCACCCTACAATGAG.

The CDR3 here is CAWSPGQGVYEQYF. Partial CDR3 DNA: TGTGCCTGGAGTCCGGGACAGGGCGTATACGAG. J is TRBJ2-7 and V is TRBV30; 9 nucleotides align to TRBD1. Read data end 3 residues before the CDR3 end; the end is taken from the germline J gene. CDR1 is GTSNPN, CDR2 SVGIG, per germline (reference sequence). The CDR3 extends over 14 amino acids. The trim removed 2 bases at V and 4 bases at J, leaving 6 bases unmatched.

About this clone itself: The read comes to an end 3 residues before the CDR3 does, leaving the germline J gene to fill in the end. The V call is TRBV28, the J call TRBJ1-3, with 10 nucleotides matching TRBD1. There are 13 residues in the CDR3. The germline V gene encodes CDR1 MDHEN and CDR2 SYDVKM. The ends lost 3 bases at V and 7 bases at J; junction bases unmatched: 0. CDR3 bases read: TGTGCCAGCAGTTTGGACAGGGGGAACACC. It is translated as CASSLDRGNT. The full-length CDR3 reads as CASSLDRGNTIYF.

About this clone: The read terminates 3 residues ahead of where the CDR3 ends, so the germline J gene completes it. This chain joins TRBV7-9 and TRBJ2-2; tentative D call: TRBD2 (6 bases). The V and J ends lost 7 bases and 2 bases respectively, with 11 bases between them. This CDR3 comprises 14 residues. CDR1 SEHNR and CDR2 FQNEAQ come from the germline V gene (reference sequence). CDR3 region: CASTGTSNTGELFF. CDR3 DNA (partial): TGTGCCAGCACCGGGACTTCAAACACCGGGGAG.

About this clone: The read is 3 residues too short to cover the CDR3 end, so that end is filled in from the germline J gene. V gene TRBV2 combines with J gene TRBJ2-3, with TRBD2 matching 7 bases. CDR1 is SNHLY and CDR2 is FYNNEI in the germline V gene. CDR3 length: 13 amino acids. This chain's CDR3 is CASGRPGLETQYF. Partial CDR3 DNA: TGTGCCAGCGGGCGGCCTGGACTAGAGACG.

As regards this clone: The CDR3 end is not reached by the read, which stops 3 residues before it; the germline J gene fills it in. The J gene is TRBJ2-1, the V gene TRBV5-1, with TRBD2 identical over 12 bases. There are 14 residues in the CDR3. CDR1 is SGHRS and CDR2 is YFSETQ in the germline V gene. Trimming cost V 7 bases and J 6 bases; bases outside gene matches: 5. CDR3 residues: CASATSGRGNEQFF. CDR3 DNA, as far as it was read: TGCGCCAGCGCGACTAGCGGGAGAGGCAATGAG.

Comment on this clone: The CDR3 end lies 3 residues beyond the end of the read and is filled in from the germline J gene. The V gene is TRBV7-8, the J gene TRBJ2-4, with 7 bases aligning to TRBD1. Per the germline V gene, CDR1 is SGHVS and CDR2 is FQNEAQ. The CDR3 covers 14 residues. This chain's CDR3 is CASSSLGGNQPQYF. The sequenced part of the CDR3 DNA is TGTGCCAGCAGCTCGCTAGGGGGCAATCAGCCT.

As concerns this clone: From the germline J gene comes the end of the CDR3, since the read stops 3 residues before it. The genes are TRBV5-5 and TRBJ2-1, with 8 bases aligning to TRBD2. Looked up from germline, CDR1 is SGHKS and CDR2 is YYEKEE (reference sequence). CDR3 length: 15 residues. Trimming cost V 1 base and J 9 bases; bases outside gene matches: 9. The sequenced part of the CDR3 DNA is TGTGCCAGCAGCTTGTCTAGCGGGTACGCTACTGAG. Protein sequence: CASSLSSGYATE. The whole CDR3 protein reads CASSLSSGYATEQFF.